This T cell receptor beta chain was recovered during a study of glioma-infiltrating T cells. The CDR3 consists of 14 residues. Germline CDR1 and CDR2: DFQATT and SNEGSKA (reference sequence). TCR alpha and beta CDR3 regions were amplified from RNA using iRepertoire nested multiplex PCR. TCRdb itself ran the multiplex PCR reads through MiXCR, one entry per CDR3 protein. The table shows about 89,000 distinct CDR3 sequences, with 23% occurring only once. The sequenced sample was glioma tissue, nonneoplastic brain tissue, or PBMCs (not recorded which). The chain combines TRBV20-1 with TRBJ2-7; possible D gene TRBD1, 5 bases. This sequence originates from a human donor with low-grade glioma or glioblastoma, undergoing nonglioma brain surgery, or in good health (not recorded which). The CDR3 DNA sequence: TGCAACGCTATACTCGTGACAGAGTCCTACGAGCAGTACTTC. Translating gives CNAILVTESYEQYF.